The present T cell receptor beta chain was sequenced within a study of T cell changes during pregnancy in multiple sclerosis. CDR1 is MDHEN and CDR2 is SYDVKM in the germline V gene. Trimming stripped 3 bases from V and 3 bases from J, with 9 bases between. The CDR3 has 13 residues. Clones were read by immunoSEQ multiplex PCR, and TCRdb kept only the in-frame ones, dropping some. The sample lists 90,000 to 100,000 clones; about 94% were seen once. In this sample, this clone turned up once. In the same sample, other DNA sequences code for this CDR3. The V gene is TRBV28, the J gene TRBJ2-7; tentative D call: TRBD2 (6 bases). Specimen: peripheral blood, collected in the third trimester of pregnancy. This TCR came from a female donor with multiple sclerosis, enrolled in a pregnancy study. CDR3 DNA sequence: TGTGCCAGCAGTTTGCTGGGAGGCTACGAGCAGTACTTC. As protein: CASSLLGGYEQYF.